This T cell receptor beta chain was sequenced in a study of T cell responses to AZD1222 COVID-19 vaccine. Sequencing was performed with immunoSEQ multiplex PCR; in TCRdb, only in-frame clones are kept and a portion is missing. The sample holds 100,000 or so clones, more than 85% seen once. The trim removed 4 bases at V and 9 bases at J, leaving 5 bases unmatched. The CDR3 sequence is 14 residues long. CDR1 and CDR2 from the germline V gene are LNHDA and SQIVND (reference sequence). In regard to this clone: Antigen: not known.

Study-level results: The study reported that nearly half of spike-specific TCRs target unmutated variant regions. There were vaccine-associated CD4 TCRs across spike, dominant at 160-218 and 743-854.

The specimen was peripheral blood, collected 28 days after the second AZD1222 dose. This receptor was identified in an adult who received the AZD1222 COVID-19 vaccine. The V gene is TRBV19, the J gene TRBJ1-6; 8 nucleotides line up with TRBD1. The CDR3: CASSTGQGISPLHF. CDR3 bases: TGTGCCAGTAGTACTGGACAGGGAATTTCACCCCTCCACTTT.